This T cell receptor (beta chain) was identified during a study of radiotherapy plus CTLA-4 blockade in lung cancer. Study background: Disease control was present in 25% to 35% of patients, and objective responses in less than 20%. Notes on the study in general: After radiotherapy and ipilimumab, tumor-derived clones expanded in peripheral blood.

Germline V gene lookup returns CDR1 SEHNR and CDR2 FQNEAQ (reference sequence). Trimming took 2 bases from V and 5 from J, leaving 9 bases between them. The CDR3 is made up of 13 amino acids. This table comes from immunoSEQ multiplex PCR, and its TCRdb copy is limited to in-frame clones, with some not included. Among about 44,000 clones, approximately 77% were seen once, and the ten largest hold about 2.6%. As concerns this clone: The antigen is unknown.

This rearrangement joins TRBV7-9 to TRBJ2-5; D is possibly TRBD2 (6 bases). The TCR sequence derives from a human donor with non-small cell lung cancer whose response to radiotherapy plus ipilimumab could not be evaluated. The material sequenced was peripheral blood, taken from a patient treated with radiotherapy plus ipilimumab. The CDR3, as DNA: TGTGCCAGCAGCTTACCGGAGGGCGAGACCCAGTACTTC. Translation: CASSLPEGETQYF.